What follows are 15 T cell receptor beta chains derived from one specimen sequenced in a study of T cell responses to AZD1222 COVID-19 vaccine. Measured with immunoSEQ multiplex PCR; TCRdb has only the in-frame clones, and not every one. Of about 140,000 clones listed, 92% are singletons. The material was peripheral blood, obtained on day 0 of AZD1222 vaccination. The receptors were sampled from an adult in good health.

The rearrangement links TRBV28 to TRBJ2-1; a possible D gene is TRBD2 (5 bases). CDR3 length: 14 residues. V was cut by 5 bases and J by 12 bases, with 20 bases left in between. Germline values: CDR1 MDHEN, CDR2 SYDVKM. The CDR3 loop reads CASSPLRVSGTQFF. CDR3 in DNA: TGTGCCAGCAGTCCCCTAAGAGTGAGCGGTACGCAGTTCTTC.

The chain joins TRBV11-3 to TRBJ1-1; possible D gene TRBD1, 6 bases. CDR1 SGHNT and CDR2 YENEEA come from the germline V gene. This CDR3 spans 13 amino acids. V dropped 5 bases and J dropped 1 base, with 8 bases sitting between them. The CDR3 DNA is TGTGCCAGCAGCAAAGGGGGGAACACTGAAGCTTTCTTT. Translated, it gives CASSKGGNTEAFF.

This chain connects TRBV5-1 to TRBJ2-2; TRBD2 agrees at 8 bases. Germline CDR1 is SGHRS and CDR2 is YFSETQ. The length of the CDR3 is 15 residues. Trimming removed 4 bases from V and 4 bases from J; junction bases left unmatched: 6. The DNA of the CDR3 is TGCGCCAGCAGCCCCGGGGGGGCAGTCACCGGGGAGCTGTTTTTT. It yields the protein CASSPGGAVTGELFF.

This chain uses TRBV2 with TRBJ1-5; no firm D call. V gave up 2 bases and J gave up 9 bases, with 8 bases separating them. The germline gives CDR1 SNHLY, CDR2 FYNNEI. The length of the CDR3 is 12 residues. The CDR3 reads CASSEFSGPQHF. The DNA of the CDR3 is TGTGCCAGCAGTGAATTTTCGGGGCCCCAGCATTTT.

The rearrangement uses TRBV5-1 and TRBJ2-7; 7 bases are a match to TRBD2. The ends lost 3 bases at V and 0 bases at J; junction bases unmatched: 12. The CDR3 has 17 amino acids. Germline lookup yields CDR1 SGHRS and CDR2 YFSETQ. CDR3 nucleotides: TGCGCCAGCAGCTCTGCTCTAGCGGATCGAAGCTCCTACGAGCAGTACTTC. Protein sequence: CASSSALADRSSYEQYF.

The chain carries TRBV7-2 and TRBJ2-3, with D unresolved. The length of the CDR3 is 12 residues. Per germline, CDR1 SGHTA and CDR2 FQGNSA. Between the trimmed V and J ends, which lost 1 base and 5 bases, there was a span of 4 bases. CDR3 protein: CASSLVGDTQYF. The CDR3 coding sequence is TGTGCCAGCAGCTTAGTAGGAGATACGCAGTATTTT.

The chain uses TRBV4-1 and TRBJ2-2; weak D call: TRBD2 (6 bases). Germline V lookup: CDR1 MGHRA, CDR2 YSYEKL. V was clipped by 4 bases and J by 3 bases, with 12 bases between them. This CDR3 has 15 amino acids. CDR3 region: CASSLEGLYTGELFF. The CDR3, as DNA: TGCGCCAGCAGCCTGGAGGGGCTGTACACCGGGGAGCTGTTTTTT.

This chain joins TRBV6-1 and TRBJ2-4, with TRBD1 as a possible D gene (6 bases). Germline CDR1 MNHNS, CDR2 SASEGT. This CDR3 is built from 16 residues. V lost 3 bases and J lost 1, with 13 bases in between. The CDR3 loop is CASSEGAVRAKNIQYF. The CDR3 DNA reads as TGTGCCAGCAGTGAGGGGGCTGTTAGGGCCAAAAACATTCAGTACTTC.

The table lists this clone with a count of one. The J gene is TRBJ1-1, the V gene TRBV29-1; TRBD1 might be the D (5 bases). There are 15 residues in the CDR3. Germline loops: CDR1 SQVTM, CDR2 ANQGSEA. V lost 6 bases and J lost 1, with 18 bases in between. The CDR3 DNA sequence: TGCAGCGTCCGGACGTCAGGGTGGGGGAACACTGAAGCTTTCTTT. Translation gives CSVRTSGWGNTEAFF.

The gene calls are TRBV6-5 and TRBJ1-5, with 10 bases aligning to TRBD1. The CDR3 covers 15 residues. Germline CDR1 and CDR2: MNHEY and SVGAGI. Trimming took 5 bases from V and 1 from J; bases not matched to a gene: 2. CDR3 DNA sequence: TGTGCCAGCAGTAGACAGGGGGCGAGCAATCAGCCCCAGCATTTT. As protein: CASSRQGASNQPQHF.

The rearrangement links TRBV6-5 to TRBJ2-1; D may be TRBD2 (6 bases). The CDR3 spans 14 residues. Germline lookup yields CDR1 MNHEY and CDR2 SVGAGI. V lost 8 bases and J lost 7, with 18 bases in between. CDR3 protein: CASRFREWDNEQFF. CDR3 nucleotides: TGTGCCAGCCGTTTCCGGGAGTGGGATAATGAGCAGTTCTTC.

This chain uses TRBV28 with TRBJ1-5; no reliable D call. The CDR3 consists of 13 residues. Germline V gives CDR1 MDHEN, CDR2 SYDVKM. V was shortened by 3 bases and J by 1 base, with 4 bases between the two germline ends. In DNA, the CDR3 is TGTGCCAGCAGTTTCGAGAGCAATCAGCCCCAGCATTTT. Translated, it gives CASSFESNQPQHF.

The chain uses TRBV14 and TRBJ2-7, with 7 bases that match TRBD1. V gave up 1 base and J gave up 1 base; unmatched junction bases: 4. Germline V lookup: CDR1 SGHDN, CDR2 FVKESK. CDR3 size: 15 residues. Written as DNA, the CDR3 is TGTGCCAGCAGCCAAGTCTCCAGGGGGTCCTACGAGCAGTACTTC. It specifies CASSQVSRGSYEQYF.

The CDR3 loop is CASSPGVAESQETQYF. For the CDR3, the DNA is TGTGCCAGCTCACCAGGAGTAGCGGAGTCCCAAGAGACCCAGTACTTC. V is TRBV18 and J is TRBJ2-5; possible D gene TRBD2, 6 bases. CDR1 KGHSH and CDR2 LQKENI come from the germline V gene. Trimming left V 2 bases short and J 1 base short, with 14 bases between. This CDR3 has 16 residues. The full variable domain, completed using reference TRBV18 and TRBJ2-5, is NAGVMQNPRHLVRRRGQEARLRCSPMKGHSHVYWYRQLPEEGLKFMVYLQKENIIDESGMPKERFSAEFPKEGPSILRIQQVVRGDSAAYFCASSPGVAESQETQYFGPGTRLLVL.

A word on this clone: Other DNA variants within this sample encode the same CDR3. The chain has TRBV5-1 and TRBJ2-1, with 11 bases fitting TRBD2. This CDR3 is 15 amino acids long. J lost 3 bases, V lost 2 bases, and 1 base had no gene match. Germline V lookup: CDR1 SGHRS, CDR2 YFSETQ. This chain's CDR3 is CASSLGLAGYNEQFF. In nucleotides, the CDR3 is TGCGCCAGCAGCTTAGGACTAGCGGGCTACAATGAGCAGTTCTTC.